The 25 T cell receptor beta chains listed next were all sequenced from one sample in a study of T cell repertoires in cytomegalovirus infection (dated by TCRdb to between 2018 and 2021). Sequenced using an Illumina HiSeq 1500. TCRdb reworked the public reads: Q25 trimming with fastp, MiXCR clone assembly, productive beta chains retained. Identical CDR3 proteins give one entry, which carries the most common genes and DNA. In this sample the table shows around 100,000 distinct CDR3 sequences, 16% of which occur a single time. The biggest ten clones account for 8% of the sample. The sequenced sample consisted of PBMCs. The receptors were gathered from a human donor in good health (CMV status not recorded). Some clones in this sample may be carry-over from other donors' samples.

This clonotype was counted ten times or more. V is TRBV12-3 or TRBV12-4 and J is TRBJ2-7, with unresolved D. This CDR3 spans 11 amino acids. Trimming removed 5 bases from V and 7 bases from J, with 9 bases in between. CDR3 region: CASSPETEQYF. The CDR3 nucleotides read TGTGCCAGCAGTCCCGAGACAGAGCAGTACTTC.

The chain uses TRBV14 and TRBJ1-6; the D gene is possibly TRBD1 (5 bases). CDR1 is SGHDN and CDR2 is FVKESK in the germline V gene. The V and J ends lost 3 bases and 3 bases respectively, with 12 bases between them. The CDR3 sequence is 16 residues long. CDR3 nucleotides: TGTGCCAGCAGCCAGGAATGGGGCAACTATAATTCACCCCTCCACTTT. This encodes CASSQEWGNYNSPLHF.

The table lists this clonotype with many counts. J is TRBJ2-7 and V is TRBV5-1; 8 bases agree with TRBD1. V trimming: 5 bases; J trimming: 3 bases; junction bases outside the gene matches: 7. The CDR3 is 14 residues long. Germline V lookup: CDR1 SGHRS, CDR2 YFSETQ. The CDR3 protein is CASRPQTGDYEQYF. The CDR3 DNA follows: TGCGCCAGCAGACCCCAGACAGGGGACTACGAGCAGTACTTC.

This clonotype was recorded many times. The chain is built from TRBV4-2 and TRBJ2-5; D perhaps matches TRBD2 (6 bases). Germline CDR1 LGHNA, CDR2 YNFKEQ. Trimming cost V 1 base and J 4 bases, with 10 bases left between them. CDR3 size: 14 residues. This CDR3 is CASSQGVGGETQYF. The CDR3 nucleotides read TGTGCCAGCAGCCAAGGGGTCGGGGGAGAGACCCAGTACTTC.

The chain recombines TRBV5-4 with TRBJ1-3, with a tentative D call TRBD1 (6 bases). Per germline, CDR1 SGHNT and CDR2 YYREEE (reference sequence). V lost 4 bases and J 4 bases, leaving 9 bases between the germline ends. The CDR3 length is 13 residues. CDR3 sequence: CASSTGQGNTIYF. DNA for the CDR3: TGTGCCAGCAGCACCGGACAGGGAAACACCATATATTTT.

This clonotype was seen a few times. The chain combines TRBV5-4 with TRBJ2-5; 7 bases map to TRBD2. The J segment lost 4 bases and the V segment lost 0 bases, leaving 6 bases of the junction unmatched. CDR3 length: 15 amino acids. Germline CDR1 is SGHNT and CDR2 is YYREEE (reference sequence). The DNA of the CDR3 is TGTGCCAGCAGCTTGGGTCTAGCGGTAGGAGAGACCCAGTACTTC. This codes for CASSLGLAVGETQYF.

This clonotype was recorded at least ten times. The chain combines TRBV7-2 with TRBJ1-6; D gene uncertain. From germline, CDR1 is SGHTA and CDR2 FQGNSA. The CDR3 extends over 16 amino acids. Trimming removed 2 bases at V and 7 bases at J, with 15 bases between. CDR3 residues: CASSLRARTGNSPLHF. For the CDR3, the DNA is TGTGCCAGCAGCTTAAGGGCTCGAACCGGGAATTCACCCCTCCACTTT.

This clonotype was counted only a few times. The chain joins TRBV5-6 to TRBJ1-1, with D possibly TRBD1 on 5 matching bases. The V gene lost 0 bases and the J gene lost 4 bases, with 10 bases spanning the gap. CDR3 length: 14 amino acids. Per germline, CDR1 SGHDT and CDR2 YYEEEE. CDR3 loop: CASSLGGESTEAFF. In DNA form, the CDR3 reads TGTGCCAGCAGCTTGGGAGGGGAGAGCACTGAAGCTTTCTTT.

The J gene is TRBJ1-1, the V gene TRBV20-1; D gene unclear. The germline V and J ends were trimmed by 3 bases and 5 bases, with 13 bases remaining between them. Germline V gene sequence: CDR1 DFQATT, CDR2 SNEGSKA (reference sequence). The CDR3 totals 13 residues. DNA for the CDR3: TGCAGTGCTAGCCCGGGGTGGCTTACTGAAGCTTTCTTT. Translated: CSASPGWLTEAFF.

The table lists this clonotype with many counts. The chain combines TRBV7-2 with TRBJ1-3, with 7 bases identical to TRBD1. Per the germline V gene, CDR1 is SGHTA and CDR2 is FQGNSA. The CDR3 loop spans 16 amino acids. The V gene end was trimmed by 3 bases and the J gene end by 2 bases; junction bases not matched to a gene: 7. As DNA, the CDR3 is TGTGCCAGCAGCTTCACCGGGACAGAAGCTGGAAACACCATATATTTT. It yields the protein CASSFTGTEAGNTIYF.

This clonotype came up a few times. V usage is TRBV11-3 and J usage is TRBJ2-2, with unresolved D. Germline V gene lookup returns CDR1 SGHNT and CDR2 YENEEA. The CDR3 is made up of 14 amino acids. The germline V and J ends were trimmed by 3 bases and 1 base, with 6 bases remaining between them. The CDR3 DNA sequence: TGTGCCAGCAGCTTTGCAGGGAACACCGGGGAGCTGTTTTTT. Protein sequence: CASSFAGNTGELFF. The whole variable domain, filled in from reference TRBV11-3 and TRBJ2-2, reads EAGVVQSPRYKIIEKKQPVAFWCNPISGHNTLYWYLQNLGQGPELLIRYENEEAVDDSQLPKDRFSAERLKGVDSTLKIQPAELGDSAVYLCASSFAGNTGELFFGEGSRLTVL.

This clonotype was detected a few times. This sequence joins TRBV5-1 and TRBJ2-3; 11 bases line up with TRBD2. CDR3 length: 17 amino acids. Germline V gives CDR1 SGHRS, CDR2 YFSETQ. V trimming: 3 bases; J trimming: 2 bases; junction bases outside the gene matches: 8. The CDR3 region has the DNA TGCGCCAGCAGCTGGCCTCTAGCGGGGGGTTCCACAGATACGCAGTATTTT. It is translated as CASSWPLAGGSTDTQYF.

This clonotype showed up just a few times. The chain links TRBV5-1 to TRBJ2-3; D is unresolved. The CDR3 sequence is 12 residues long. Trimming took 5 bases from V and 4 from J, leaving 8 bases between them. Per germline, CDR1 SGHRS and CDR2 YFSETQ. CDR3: CASRQEADTQYF. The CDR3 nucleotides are TGCGCCAGCAGGCAAGAGGCAGATACGCAGTATTTT. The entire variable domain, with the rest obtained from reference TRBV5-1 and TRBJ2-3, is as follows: KAGVTQTPRYLIKTRGQQVTLSCSPISGHRSVSWYQQTPGQGLQFLFEYFSETQRNKGNFPGRFSGRQFSNSRSEMNVSTLELGDSALYLCASRQEADTQYFGPGTRLTVL.

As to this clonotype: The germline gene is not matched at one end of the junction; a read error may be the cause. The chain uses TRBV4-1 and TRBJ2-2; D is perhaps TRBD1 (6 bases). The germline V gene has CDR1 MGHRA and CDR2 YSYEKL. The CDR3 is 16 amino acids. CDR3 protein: CASNQPGQRVGGELFF. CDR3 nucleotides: TGCGCCAGCAACCAACCGGGACAACGGGTGGGCGGGGAGCTGTTTTTT.

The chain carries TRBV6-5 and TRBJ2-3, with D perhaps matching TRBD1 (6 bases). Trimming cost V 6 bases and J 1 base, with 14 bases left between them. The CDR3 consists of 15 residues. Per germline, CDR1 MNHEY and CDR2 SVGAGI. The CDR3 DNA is TGTGCCAGCAGCTATGCTGAGGGGGGCACAGATACGCAGTATTTT. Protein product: CASSYAEGGTDTQYF.

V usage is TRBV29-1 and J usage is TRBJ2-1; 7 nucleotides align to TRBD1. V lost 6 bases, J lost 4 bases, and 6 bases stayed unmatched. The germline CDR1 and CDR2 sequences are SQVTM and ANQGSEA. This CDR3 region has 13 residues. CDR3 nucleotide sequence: TGCAGCGTGGACAGGACCTCTTACAATGAGCAGTTCTTC. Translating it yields CSVDRTSYNEQFF.

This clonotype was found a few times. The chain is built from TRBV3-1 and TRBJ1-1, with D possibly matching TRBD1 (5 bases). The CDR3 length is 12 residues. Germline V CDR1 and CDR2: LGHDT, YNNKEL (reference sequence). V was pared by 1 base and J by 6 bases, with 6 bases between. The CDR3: CASSQGGAEAFF. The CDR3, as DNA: TGTGCCAGCAGCCAAGGGGGCGCTGAAGCTTTCTTT.

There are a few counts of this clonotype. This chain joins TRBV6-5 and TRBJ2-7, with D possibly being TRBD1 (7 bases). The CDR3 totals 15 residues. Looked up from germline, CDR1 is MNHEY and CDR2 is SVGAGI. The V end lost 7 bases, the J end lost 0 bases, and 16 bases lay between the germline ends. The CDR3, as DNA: TGTGCCAGCACTCCCCCAGGGGGGAGCTCCTACGAGCAGTACTTC. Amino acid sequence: CASTPPGGSSYEQYF.

CDR3 sequence reads: CASSGLSSFVYGYTF. CDR3 nucleotides: TGTGCCAGCAGCGGACTGAGCTCCTTCGTTTATGGCTACACCTTC. This chain connects TRBV7-9 to TRBJ1-2, with D unresolved. The CDR3 consists of 15 residues. CDR1 and CDR2 from the germline V gene are SEHNR and FQNEAQ (reference sequence). V lost 5 bases and J 5 bases, leaving 18 bases between the germline ends. Filled out from reference TRBV7-9 and TRBJ1-2, the complete variable domain reads DTGVSQNPRHKITKRGQNVTFRCDPISEHNRLYWYRQTLGQGPEFLTYFQNEAQLEKSRLLSDRFSAERPKGSFSTLEIQRTEQGDSAMYLCASSGLSSFVYGYTFGSGTRLTVV.

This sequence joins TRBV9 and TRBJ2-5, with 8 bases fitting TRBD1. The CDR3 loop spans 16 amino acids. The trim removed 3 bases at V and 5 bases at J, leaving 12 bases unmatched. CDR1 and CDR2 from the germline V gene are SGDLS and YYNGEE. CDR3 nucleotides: TGTGCCAGCAGCGCCGTCCCAGGGGGCCGGCTGGAGACCCAGTACTTC. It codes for CASSAVPGGRLETQYF.

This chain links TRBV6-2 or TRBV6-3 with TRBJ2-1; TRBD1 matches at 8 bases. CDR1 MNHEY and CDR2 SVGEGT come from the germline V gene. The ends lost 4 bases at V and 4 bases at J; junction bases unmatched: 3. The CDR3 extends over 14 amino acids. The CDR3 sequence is CASSSGQDYNEQFF. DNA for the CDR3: TGTGCCAGCAGTTCGGGACAGGATTACAATGAGCAGTTCTTC.

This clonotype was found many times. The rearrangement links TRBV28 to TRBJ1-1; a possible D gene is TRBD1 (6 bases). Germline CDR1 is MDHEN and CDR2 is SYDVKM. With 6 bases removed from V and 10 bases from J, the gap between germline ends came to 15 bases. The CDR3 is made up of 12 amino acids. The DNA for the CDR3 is TGTGCCAGCAGCCTAGGGGGGGCTATAGCTTTCTTT. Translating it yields CASSLGGAIAFF.

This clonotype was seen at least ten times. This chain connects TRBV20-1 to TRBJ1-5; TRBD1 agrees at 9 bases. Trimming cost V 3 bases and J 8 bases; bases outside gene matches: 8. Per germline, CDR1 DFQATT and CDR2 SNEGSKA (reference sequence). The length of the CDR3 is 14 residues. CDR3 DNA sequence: TGCAGTGCTAGCCCCGGGACAGGGATGGAGCCCCAGCATTTT. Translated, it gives CSASPGTGMEPQHF.

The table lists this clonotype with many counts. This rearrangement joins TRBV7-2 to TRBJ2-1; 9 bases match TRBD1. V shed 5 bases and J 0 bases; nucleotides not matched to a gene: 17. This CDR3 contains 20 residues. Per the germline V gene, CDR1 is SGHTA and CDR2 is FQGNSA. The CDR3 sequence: CASSPGTGRSPQRSYNEQFF. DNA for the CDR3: TGTGCCAGCAGCCCGGGGACAGGGCGATCCCCCCAACGCTCCTACAATGAGCAGTTCTTC.

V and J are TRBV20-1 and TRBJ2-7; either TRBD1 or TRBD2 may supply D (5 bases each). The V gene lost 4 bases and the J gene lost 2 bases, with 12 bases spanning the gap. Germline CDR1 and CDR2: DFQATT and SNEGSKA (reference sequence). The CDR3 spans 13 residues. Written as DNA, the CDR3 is TGCAGTGCTACCAGGGACGGGGCCTACGAGCAGTACTTC. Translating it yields CSATRDGAYEQYF.